This passage covers 2 T cell receptor beta chains from one sample sequenced in a study of blood T cell repertoires in COVID-19. TCRdb keeps only in-frame clones here, not all; method: immunoSEQ multiplex PCR. The table has approximately 240,000 clones, about 80% seen once. Material for sequencing was peripheral blood. These receptors were obtained from a woman aged 60-75 years with acute or convalescent COVID-19.

This chain uses TRBV5-1 with TRBJ2-2; no clear D gene. Trimming removed 0 bases from V and 6 bases from J, with 9 bases in between. Germline V gives CDR1 SGHRS, CDR2 YFSETQ. CDR3 size: 14 residues. CDR3 residues: CASSLVGLPGELFF. The CDR3 DNA is TGCGCCAGCAGCTTGGTCGGTCTCCCCGGGGAGCTGTTTTTT.

The V call is TRBV28, the J call TRBJ1-6; TRBD1 matches at 7 bases. CDR1 and CDR2 from the germline V gene are MDHEN and SYDVKM. This CDR3 spans 16 amino acids. The junction had 8 bases not matched to a gene; V was cut back by 1 base and J by 8 bases. CDR3 sequence reads: CASSLYRGDIDSPLHF. The CDR3 DNA reads TGTGCCAGCAGTTTATACAGGGGTGATATCGATTCACCCCTCCACTTT.